This entry lists 7 T cell receptor beta chains sequenced from one sample in a study of breast tumors, draining lymph nodes, adjacent tissues. TCRdb reprocessed the multiplex PCR reads via MiXCR and lists one record per CDR3 protein. The data hold approximately 150,000 distinct CDR3 sequences, with approximately 29% observed a single time. Axillary draining lymph nodes of breast cancer patients supplied the node samples. The sequenced sample consisted of axillary lymph node tissue. These receptors originate from a female donor with breast cancer. Some clones in this sample may be carry-over from other donors' samples.

V usage is TRBV28 and J usage is TRBJ1-2, with 7 bases fitting TRBD1. The J segment lost 6 bases and the V segment lost 4 bases, leaving 8 bases of the junction unmatched. Per the germline V gene, CDR1 is MDHEN and CDR2 is SYDVKM. The CDR3 contains 14 residues. CDR3 in amino acids: CASSSTGAGHGYTF. In DNA form, the CDR3 reads TGTGCCAGCAGTTCCACAGGGGCCGGCCATGGCTACACCTTC.

This clonotype has ten or more counts. J is TRBJ2-1 and V is TRBV29-1, with 8 bases identical to TRBD2. There are 14 residues in the CDR3. Germline V lookup: CDR1 SQVTM, CDR2 ANQGSEA. J was trimmed by 4 bases and V by 6 bases; bases with no gene match: 8. CDR3: CSVVSSGFYNEQFF. CDR3 sequence (DNA): TGCAGCGTAGTTTCTAGCGGGTTTTACAATGAGCAGTTCTTC.

The rearrangement links TRBV12-3 or TRBV12-4 to TRBJ1-5, with 8 bases matching TRBD1. This CDR3 region has 16 residues. V dropped 5 bases and J dropped 7; count of bases not matched to a gene: 13. In DNA, the CDR3 is TGTGCCAGCAGTCTCACCGCAGGGGGCGCGGGGCAGCCCCAGCATTTT. Protein product: CASSLTAGGAGQPQHF.

This clonotype was seen many times. J is TRBJ2-7 and V is TRBV7-9, with 7 positions matching TRBD1. This CDR3 is built from 13 residues. V dropped 4 bases and J dropped 3; count of bases not matched to a gene: 3. CDR1 and CDR2 (germline): SEHNR, FQNEAQ (reference sequence). The CDR3 DNA reads TGTGCCAGCAGCTGGGACAGAAACTACGAGCAGTACTTC. This translates into CASSWDRNYEQYF.

The sample holds many counts of this clonotype. The chain employs TRBV6-5 and TRBJ2-5; the D gene is possibly TRBD1 (6 bases). V was clipped by 6 bases and J by 4 bases, with 15 bases between them. The CDR3 has 14 residues. The V gene's germline CDR1 is MNHEY and CDR2 SVGAGI. DNA of the CDR3: TGTGCCAGCAGCCGAGGGACAACGAGAGAGACCCAGTACTTC. This codes for CASSRGTTRETQYF.

A few counts support this clonotype. This chain connects TRBV6-5 to TRBJ2-2, with D possibly being TRBD1 or TRBD2 (5 bases each). This CDR3 is built from 15 residues. Deletions cut 3 bases from V and 6 bases from J, with 14 bases between. Per the germline V gene, CDR1 is MNHEY and CDR2 is SVGAGI. The CDR3 coding sequence is TGTGCCAGCAGTTATTCTGTAGTGGGGGCCGGGGAGCTGTTTTTT. Its translation is CASSYSVVGAGELFF.

This clonotype was observed at least ten times. A much larger clone differs by one base, so this may be a read error. J is TRBJ1-4 and V is TRBV6-6; D is possibly TRBD1 (5 bases). V was pared by 11 bases and J by 8 bases, with 9 bases between. CDR3 length equals 10 residues. CDR1 is MNHNY and CDR2 is SVGAGI in the germline V gene (reference sequence). CDR3 DNA: TGTGCCGCAGGGCCCGAAAAACTGTTTTTT. Its protein product is CAAGPEKLFF.